This T cell receptor beta chain was identified in a study of CD8 T cells in ankylosing spondylitis. V gave up 6 bases and J gave up 5 bases; unmatched junction bases: 9. From germline, CDR1 is ENHRY and CDR2 SYGVKD. The CDR3 extends over 16 amino acids. There are many counts of this clonotype. TCRdb used MiXCR to reprocess the 5' RACE reads, holding one entry per CDR3 protein. The table records 100,000 to 150,000 distinct CDR3 sequences, about 6.5% of them present only once. The J gene is TRBJ2-2, the V gene TRBV10-3; the match to TRBD2 covers 10 bases. Sequenced sample: blood, either unsorted or a sorted T cell fraction (not recorded which). The source of this sequence is a male donor with ankylosing spondylitis or in good health (not recorded which). DNA for the CDR3: TGTGCCATCAGCGCTAGCGGGAGTTGGGGGACCGGGGAGCTGTTTTTT. Translating gives CAISASGSWGTGELFF.